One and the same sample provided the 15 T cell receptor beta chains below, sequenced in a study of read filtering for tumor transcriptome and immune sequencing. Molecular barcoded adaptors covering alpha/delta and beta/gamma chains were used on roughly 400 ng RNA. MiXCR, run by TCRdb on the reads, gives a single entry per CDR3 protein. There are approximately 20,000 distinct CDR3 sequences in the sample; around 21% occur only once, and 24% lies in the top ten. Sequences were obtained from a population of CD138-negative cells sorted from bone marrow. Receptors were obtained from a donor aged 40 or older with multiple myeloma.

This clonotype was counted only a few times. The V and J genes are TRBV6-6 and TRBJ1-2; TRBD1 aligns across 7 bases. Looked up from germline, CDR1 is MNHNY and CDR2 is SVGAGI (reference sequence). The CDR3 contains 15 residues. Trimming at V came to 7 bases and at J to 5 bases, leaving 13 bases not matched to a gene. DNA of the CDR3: TGTGCCAGCACCACAGGGGACAGATCTCCGTATGGCTACACCTTC. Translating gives CASTTGDRSPYGYTF.

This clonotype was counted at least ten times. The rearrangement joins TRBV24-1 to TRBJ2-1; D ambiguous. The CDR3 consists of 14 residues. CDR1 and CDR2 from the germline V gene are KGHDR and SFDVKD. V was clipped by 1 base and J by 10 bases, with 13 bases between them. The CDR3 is CATSDFKVAHEQFF. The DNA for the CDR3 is TGTGCCACCAGTGATTTTAAGGTGGCACACGAGCAGTTCTTC.

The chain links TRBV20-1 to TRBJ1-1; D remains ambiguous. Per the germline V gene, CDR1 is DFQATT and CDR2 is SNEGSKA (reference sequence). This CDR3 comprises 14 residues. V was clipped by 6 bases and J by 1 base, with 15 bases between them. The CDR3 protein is CSAPTDTENTEAFF. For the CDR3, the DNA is TGCAGTGCCCCAACCGACACGGAGAACACTGAAGCTTTCTTT.

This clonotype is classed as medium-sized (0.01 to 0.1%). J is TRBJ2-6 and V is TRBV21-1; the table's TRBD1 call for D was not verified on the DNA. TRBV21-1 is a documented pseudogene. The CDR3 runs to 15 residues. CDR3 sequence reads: CASSNSGTWANVLTF. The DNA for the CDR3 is TGTGCCAGCAGCAATTCAGGGACATGGGCCAACGTCCTGACTTTC.

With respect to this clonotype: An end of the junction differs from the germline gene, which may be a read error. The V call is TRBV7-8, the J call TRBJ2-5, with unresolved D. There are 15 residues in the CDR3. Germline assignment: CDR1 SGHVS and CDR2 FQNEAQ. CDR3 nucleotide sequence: TGTGCCAGCAGCTTAGGACCGCGCTTCCAAAAGACCCAGTACTTC. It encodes CASSLGPRFQKTQYF.

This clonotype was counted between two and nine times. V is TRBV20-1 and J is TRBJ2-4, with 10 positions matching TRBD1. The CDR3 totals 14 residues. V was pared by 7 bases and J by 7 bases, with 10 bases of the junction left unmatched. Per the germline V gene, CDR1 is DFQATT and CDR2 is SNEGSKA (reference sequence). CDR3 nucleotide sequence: TGCAGTGTAACAAAGACAGGGGGCAGGAACATTCAGTACTTC. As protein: CSVTKTGGRNIQYF.

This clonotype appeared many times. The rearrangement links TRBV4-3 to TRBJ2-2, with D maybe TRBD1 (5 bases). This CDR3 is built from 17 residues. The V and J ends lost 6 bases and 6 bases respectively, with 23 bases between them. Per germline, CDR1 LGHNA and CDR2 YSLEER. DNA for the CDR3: TGCGCCAGCAGTCATGACTCAGGGTTGGTGTTAGCCGGGGAGCTGTTTTTT. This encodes CASSHDSGLVLAGELFF.

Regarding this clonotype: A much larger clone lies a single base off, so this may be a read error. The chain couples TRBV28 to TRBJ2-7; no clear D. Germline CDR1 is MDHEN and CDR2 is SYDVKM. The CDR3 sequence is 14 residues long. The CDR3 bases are TGTGCCGGCAGTTTATTCGGGCAGAACTACGAGCAGTACTTC. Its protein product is CAGSLFGQNYEQYF.

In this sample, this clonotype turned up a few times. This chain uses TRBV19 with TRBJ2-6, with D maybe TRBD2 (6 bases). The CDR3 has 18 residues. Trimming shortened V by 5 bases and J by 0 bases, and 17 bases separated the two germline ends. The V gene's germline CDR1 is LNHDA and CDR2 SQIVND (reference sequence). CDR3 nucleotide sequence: TGTGCCAGTAGTCCCCTTCGGACGGGAGACTCTGGGGCCAACGTCCTGACTTTC. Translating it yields CASSPLRTGDSGANVLTF.

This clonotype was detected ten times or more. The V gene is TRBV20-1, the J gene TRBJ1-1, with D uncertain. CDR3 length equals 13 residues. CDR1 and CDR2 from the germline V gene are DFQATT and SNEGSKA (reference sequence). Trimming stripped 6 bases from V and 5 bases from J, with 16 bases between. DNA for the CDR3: TGCAGTGCCAGCACCGGTATGGGGACTGAAGCTTTCTTT. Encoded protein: CSASTGMGTEAFF.

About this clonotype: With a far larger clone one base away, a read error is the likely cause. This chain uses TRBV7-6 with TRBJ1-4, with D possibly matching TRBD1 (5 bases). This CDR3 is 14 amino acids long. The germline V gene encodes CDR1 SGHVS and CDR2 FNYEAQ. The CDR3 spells CAGSFDSLNEKLFF. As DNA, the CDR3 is TGTGCCGGCAGCTTCGACAGCCTAAATGAAAAACTGTTTTTT.

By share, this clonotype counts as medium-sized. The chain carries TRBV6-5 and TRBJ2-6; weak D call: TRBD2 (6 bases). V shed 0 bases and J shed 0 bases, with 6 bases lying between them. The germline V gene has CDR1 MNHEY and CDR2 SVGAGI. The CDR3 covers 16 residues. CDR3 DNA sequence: TGTGCCAGCAGTTACTCGGAGGGCTCTGGGGCCAACGTCCTGACTTTC. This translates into CASSYSEGSGANVLTF.

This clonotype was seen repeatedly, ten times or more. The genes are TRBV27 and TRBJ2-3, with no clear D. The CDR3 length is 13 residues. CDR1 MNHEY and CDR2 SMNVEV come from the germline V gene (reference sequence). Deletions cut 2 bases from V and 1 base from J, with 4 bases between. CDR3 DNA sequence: TGTGCCAGCAGTTTAGAAGGCACAGATACGCAGTATTTT. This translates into CASSLEGTDTQYF.

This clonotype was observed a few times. The CDR3 region is CASSSAPGDDQPQHF. The DNA of the CDR3 is TGTGCCAGCAGCTCAGCCCCAGGGGACGATCAGCCCCAGCATTTT. This chain links TRBV9 with TRBJ1-5, with a possible D match to TRBD1 (6 bases). The CDR3 totals 15 residues. V was pared by 4 bases and J by 5 bases, with 16 bases between. Germline V gives CDR1 SGDLS, CDR2 YYNGEE.

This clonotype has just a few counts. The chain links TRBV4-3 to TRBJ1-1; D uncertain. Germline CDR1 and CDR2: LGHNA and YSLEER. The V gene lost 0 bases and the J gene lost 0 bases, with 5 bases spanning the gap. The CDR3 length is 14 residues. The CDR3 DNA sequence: TGCGCCAGCAGCCAAGATCAAGTGAACACTGAAGCTTTCTTT. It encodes CASSQDQVNTEAFF.